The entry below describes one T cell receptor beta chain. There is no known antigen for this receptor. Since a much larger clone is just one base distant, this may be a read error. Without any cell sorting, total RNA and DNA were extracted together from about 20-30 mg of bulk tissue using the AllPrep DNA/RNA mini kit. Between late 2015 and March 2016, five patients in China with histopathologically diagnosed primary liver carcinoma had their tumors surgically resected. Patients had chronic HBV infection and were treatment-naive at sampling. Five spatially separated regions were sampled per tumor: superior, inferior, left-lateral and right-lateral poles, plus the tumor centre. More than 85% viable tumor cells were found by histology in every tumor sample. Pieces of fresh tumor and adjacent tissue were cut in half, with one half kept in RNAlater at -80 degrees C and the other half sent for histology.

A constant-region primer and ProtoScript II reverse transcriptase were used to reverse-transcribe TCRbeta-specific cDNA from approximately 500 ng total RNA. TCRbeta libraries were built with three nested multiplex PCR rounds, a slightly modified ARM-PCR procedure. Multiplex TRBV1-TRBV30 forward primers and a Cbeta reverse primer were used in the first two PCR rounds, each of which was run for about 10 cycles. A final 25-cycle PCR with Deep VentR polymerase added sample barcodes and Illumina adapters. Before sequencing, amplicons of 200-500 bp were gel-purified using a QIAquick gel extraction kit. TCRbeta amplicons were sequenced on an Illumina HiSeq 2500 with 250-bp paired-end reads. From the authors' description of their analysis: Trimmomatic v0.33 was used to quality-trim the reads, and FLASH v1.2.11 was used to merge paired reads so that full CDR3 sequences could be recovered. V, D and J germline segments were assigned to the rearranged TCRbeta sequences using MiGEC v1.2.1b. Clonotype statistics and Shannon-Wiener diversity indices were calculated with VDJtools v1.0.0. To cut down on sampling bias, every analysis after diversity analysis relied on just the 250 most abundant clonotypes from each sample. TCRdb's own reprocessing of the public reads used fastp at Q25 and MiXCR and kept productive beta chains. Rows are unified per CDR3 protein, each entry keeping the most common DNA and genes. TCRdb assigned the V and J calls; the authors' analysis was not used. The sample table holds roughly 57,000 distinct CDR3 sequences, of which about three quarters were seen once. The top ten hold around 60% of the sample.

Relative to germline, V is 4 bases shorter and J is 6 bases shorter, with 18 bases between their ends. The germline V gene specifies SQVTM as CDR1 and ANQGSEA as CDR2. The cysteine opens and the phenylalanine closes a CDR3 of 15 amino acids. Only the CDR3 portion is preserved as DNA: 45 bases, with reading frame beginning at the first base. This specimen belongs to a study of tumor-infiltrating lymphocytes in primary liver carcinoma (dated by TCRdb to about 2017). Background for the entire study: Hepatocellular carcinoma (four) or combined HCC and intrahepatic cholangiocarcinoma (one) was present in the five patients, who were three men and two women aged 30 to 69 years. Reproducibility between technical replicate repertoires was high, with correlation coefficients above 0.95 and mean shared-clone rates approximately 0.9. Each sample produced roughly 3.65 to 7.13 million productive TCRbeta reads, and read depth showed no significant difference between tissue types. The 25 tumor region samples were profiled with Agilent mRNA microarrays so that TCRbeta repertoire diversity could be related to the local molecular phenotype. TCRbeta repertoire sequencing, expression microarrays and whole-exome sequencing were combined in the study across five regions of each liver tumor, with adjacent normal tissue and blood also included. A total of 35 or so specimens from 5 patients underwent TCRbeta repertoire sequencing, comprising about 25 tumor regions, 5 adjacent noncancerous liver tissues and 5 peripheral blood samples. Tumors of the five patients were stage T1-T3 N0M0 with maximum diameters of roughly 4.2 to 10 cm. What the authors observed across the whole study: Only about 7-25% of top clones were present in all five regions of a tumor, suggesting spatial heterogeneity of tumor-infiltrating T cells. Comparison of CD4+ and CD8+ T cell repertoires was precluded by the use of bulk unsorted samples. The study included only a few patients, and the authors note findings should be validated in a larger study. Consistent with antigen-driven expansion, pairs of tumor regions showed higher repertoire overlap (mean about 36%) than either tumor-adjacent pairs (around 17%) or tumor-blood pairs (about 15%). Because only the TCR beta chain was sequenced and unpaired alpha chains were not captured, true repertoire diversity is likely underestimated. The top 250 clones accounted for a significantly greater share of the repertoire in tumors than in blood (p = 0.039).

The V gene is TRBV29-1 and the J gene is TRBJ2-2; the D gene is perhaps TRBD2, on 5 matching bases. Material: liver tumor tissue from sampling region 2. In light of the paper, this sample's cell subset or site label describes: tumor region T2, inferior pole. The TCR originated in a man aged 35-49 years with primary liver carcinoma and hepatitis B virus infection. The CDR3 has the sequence CSVAGSVGRSGELFF. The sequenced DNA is TGCAGCGTTGCGGGGAGTGTAGGGCGATCCGGGGAGCTGTTTTTT.